The sequence of this T cell receptor (beta chain) was determined in a study of identical twins. V lost 5 bases and J lost 4; bases outside the gene matches: 7. Germline V gene data show CDR1 as SEHNR and CDR2 as FQNEAQ (reference sequence). This CDR3 is built from 15 residues. TCRdb used MiXCR to reprocess the 5' RACE reads, holding one entry per CDR3 protein. The sample lists approximately 300,000 distinct CDR3 sequences; around 9.7% were seen once. In addition, the sample was reused for a study of yellow fever vaccine responses in identical twins.

The V call is TRBV7-9, the J call TRBJ2-5; 10 bases match TRBD2. This receptor was taken from a woman under 30 in good health. Input material: CD8+ T cells sorted from blood. The CDR3 nucleotides are TGTGCCAGCAGCCAGATAGCGGGAGGTGGAGAGACCCAGTACTTC. Residues: CASSQIAGGGETQYF.